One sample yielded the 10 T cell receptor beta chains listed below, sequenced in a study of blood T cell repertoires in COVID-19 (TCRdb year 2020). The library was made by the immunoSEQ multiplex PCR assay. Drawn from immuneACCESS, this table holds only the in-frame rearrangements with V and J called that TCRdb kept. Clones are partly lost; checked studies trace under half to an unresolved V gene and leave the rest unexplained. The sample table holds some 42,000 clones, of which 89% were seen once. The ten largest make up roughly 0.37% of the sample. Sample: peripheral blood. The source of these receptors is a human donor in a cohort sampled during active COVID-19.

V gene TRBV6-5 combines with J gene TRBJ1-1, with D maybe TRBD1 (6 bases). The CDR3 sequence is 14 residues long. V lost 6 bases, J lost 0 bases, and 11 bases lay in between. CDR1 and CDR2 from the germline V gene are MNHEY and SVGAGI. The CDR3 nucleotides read TGTGCCAGCAGGACCGGGACAATGAACACTGAAGCTTTCTTT. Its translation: CASRTGTMNTEAFF.

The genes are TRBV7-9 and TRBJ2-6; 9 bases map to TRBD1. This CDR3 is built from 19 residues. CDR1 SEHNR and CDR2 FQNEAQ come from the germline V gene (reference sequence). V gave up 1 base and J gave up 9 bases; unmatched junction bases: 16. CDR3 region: CASSLVWDRVLKGFNVLTF. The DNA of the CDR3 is TGTGCCAGCAGCTTAGTTTGGGACAGGGTTTTAAAGGGGTTCAACGTCCTGACTTTC.

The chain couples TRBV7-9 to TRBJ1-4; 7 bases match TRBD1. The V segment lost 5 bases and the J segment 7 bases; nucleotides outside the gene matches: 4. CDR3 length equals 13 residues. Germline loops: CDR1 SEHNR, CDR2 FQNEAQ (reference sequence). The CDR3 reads CASSGTVREKLFF. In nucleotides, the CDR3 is TGTGCCAGCAGCGGGACAGTGCGTGAAAAACTGTTTTTT.

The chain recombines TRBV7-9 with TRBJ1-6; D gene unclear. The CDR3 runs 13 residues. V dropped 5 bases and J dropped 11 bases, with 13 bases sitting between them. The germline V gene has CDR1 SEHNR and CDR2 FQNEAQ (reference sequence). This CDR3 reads CASSAHEKTPLHF. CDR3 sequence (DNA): TGTGCCAGCAGCGCCCACGAGAAAACACCCCTCCACTTT.

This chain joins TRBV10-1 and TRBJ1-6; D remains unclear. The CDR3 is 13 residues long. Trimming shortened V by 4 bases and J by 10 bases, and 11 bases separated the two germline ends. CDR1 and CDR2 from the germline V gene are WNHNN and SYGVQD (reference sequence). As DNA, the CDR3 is TGCGCCAGCAGTGCGGGAAAGGTATCACCCCTCCACTTT. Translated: CASSAGKVSPLHF.

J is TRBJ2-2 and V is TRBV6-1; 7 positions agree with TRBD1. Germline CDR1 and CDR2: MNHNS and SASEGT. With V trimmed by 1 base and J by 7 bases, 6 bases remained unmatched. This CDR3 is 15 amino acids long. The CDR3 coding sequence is TGTGCCAGCAGTGAAGAAAGGGCAGGGGGCGGGGAGCTGTTTTTT. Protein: CASSEERAGGGELFF.

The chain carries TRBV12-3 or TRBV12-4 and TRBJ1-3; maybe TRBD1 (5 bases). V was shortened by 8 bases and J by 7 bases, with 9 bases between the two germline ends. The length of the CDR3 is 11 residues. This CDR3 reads CASVGGNTIYF. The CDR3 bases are TGTGCCAGCGTGGGGGGGAACACCATATATTTT.

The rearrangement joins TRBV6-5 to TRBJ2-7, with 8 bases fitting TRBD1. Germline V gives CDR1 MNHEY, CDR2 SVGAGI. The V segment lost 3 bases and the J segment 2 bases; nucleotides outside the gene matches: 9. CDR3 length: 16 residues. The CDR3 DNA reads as TGTGCCAGCAGTTATTCGACGACAGGGGCTACCTACGAGCAGTACTTC. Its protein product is CASSYSTTGATYEQYF.

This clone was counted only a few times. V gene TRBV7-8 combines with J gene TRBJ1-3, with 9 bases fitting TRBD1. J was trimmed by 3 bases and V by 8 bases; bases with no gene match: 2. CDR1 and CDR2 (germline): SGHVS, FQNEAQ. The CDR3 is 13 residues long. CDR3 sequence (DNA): TGTGCCAGCCGACAGGGGGATGGAAACACCATATATTTT. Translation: CASRQGDGNTIYF.

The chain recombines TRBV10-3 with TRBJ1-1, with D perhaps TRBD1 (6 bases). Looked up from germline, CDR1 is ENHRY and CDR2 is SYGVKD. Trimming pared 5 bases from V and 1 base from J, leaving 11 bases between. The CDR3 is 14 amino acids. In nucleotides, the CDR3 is TGTGCCATCAGTCAGGGGCTAGGGAACACTGAAGCTTTCTTT. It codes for CAISQGLGNTEAFF.